The clone carrying this TCR beta chain was recorded at least ten times. Its antigen is not identified. 5'RACE generated cDNA with 10-nucleotide random UMIs. TCRdb reprocessed the 5' RACE reads with MiXCR, giving one entry per CDR3 protein. The sample lists tens of thousands of distinct CDR3 sequences, 10% occurring once. With 2 bases removed from V and 4 bases from J, the gap between germline ends came to 12 bases. The CDR3 covers 14 residues. These data are taken from a study of neurological immune-mediated disorders. Points from the study as a whole: Patients with HTLV-1-associated myelopathy had the highest level of TCR clonal expansion, whereas patients with multiple sclerosis had the lowest level, falling beneath the level found in healthy controls.

The receptor's source is a woman aged 25-40 years with HTLV-1-associated myelopathy (HAM/TSP). This chain uses TRBV5-7 with TRBJ1-2; a weak D match, TRBD1 (5 bases). TRBV5-7 is classed as an ORF, of uncertain function. Sequences were obtained from PBMCs. The DNA of the CDR3 is TGTGCCAGCAGCTTTGTACAGGACTTCTATGGCTACACCTTC. Translated, it gives CASSFVQDFYGYTF.